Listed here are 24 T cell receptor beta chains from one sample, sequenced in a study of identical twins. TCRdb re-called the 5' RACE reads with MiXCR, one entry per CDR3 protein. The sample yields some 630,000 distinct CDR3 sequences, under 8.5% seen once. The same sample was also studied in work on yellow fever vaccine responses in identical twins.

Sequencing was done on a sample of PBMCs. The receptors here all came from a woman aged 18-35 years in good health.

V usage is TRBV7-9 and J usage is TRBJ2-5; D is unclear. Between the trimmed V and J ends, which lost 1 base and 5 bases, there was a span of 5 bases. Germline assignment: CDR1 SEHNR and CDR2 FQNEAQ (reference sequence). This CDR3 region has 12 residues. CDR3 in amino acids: CASSLDWETQYF. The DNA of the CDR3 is TGTGCCAGCAGCTTAGATTGGGAGACCCAGTACTTC.

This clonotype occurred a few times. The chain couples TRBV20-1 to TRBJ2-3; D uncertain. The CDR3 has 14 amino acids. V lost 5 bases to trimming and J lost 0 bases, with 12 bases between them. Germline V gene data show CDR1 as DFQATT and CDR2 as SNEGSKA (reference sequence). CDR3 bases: TGCAGTGCTCCGCAAGTTACTAGCACAGATACGCAGTATTTT. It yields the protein CSAPQVTSTDTQYF.

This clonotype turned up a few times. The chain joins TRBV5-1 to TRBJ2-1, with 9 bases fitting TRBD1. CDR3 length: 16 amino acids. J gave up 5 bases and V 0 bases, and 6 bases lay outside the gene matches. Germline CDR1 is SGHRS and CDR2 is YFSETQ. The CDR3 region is CASSLGGTGHNNEQFF. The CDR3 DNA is TGCGCCAGCAGCTTGGGGGGGACAGGGCACAACAATGAGCAGTTCTTC.

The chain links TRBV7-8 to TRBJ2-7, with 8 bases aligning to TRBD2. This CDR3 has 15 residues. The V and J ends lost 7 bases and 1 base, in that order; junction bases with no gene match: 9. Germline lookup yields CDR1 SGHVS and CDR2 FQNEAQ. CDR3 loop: CASNNRTSLSYEQYF. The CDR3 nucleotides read TGTGCCAGCAATAATAGGACTAGCTTATCCTACGAGCAGTACTTC.

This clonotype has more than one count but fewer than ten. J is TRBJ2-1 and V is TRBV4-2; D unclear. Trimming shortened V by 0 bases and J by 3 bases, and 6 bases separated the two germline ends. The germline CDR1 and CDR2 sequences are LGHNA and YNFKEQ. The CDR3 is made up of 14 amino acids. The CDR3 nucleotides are TGTGCCAGCAGCCAAGAGAAAGGCTACAATGAGCAGTTCTTC. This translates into CASSQEKGYNEQFF.

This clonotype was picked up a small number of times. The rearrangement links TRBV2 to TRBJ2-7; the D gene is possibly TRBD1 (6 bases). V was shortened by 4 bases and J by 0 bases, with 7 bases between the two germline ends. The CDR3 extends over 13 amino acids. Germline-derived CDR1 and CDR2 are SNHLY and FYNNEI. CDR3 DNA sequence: TGTGCCAGCAGTGGACAGGTCTCCTACGAGCAGTACTTC. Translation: CASSGQVSYEQYF. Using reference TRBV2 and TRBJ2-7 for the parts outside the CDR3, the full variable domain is EPEVTQTPSHQVTQMGQEVILRCVPISNHLYFYWYRQILGQKVEFLVSFYNNEISEKSEIFDDQFSVERPDGSNFTLKIRSTKLEDSAMYFCASSGQVSYEQYFGPGTRLTVT.

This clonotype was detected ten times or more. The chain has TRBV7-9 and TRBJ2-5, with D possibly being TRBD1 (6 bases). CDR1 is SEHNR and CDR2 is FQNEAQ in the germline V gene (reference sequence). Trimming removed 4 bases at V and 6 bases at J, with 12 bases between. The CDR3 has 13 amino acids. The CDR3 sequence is CASSWDNGQTQYF. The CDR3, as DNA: TGTGCCAGCAGCTGGGACAACGGTCAGACCCAGTACTTC.

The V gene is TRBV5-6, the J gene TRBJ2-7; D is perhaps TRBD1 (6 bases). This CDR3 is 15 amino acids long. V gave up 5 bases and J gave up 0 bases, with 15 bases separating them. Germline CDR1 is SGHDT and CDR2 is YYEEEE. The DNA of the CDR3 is TGTGCCAGCAGATCGGGACACTTGAGCTCCTACGAGCAGTACGTC. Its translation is CASRSGHLSSYEQYV.

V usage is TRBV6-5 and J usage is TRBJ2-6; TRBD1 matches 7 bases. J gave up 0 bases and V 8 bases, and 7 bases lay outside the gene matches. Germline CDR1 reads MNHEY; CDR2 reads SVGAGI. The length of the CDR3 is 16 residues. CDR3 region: CASGYRGSSGANVLTF. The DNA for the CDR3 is TGTGCCAGCGGATACAGGGGATCCTCTGGGGCCAACGTCCTGACTTTC.

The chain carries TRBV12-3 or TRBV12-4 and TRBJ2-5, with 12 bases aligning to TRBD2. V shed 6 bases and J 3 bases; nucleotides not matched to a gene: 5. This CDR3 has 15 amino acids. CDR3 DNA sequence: TGTGCCAGCAGCTGGACTAGCGGGACAAAAGAGACCCAGTACTTC. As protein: CASSWTSGTKETQYF.

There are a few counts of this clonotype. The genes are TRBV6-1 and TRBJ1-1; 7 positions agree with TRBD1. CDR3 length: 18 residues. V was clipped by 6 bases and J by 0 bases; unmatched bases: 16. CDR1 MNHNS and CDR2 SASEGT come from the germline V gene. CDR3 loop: CASSPGTANNRVNTEAFF. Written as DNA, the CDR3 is TGTGCCAGCAGCCCGGGGACAGCTAATAACCGAGTGAACACTGAAGCTTTCTTT.

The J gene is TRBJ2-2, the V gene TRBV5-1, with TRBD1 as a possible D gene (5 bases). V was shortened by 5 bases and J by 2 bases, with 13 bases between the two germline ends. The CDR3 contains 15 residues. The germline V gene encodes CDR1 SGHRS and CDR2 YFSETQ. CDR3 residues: CASRDNPPNTGELFF. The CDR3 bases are TGCGCCAGCAGGGACAACCCTCCCAACACCGGGGAGCTGTTTTTT.

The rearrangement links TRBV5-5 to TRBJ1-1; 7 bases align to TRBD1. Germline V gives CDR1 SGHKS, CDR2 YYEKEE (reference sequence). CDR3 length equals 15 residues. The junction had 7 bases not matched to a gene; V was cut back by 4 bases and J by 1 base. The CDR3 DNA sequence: TGTGCCAGCAGCGGACAGGTTCAAGGGAACACTGAAGCTTTCTTT. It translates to CASSGQVQGNTEAFF.

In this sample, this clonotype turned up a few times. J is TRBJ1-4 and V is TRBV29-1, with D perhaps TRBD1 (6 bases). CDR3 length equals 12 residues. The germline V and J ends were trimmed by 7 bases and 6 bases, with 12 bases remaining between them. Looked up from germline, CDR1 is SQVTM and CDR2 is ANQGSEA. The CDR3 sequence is CSARTADEKLFF. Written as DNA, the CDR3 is TGCAGCGCCCGGACAGCGGATGAAAAACTGTTTTTT.

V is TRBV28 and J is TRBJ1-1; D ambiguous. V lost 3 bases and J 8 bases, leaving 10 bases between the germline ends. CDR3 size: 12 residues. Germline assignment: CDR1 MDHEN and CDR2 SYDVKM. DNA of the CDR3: TGTGCCAGCAGTTTCCCCGGACGGGAAGCTTTCTTT. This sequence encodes CASSFPGREAFF.

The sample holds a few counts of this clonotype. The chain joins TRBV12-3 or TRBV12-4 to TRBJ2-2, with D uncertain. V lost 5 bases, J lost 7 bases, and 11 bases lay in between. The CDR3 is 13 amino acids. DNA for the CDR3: TGTGCCAGCAGTCGGAGATTGGGCGGGGAGCTGTTTTTT. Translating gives CASSRRLGGELFF.

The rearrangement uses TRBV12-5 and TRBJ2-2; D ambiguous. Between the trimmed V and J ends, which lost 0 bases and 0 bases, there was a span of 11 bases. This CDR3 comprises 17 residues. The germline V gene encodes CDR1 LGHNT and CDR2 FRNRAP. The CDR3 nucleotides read TGTGCTAGTGGTTTGGTAAATGGGCAGACGAACACCGGGGAGCTGTTTTTT. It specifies CASGLVNGQTNTGELFF. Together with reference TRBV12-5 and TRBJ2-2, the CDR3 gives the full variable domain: DARVTQTPRHKVTEMGQEVTMRCQPILGHNTVFWYRQTMMQGLELLAYFRNRAPLDDSGMPKDRFSAEMPDATLATLKIQPSEPRDSAVYFCASGLVNGQTNTGELFFGEGSRLTVL.

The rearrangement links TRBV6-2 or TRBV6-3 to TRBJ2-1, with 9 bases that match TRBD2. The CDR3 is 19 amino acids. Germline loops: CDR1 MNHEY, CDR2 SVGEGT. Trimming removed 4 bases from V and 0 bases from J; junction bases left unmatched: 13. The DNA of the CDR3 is TGTGCCAGCAGTTCCTCCGGGACTAGCCTAGCAGGCTCCTACAATGAGCAGTTCTTC. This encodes CASSSSGTSLAGSYNEQFF.

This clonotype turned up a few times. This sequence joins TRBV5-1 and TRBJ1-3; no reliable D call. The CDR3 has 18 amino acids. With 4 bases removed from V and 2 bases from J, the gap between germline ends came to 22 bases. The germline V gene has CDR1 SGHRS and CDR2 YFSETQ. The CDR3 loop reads CASSRYDGQTLPGNTIYF. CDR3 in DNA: TGCGCCAGCAGCCGGTACGACGGCCAAACCCTTCCTGGAAACACCATATATTTT.

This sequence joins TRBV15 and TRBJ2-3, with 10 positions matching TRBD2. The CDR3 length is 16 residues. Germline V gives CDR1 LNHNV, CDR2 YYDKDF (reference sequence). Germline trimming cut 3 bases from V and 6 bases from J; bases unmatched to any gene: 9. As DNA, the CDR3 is TGTGCCACCAGCAGGACAGCGGGAGGGGGTACCGATACGCAGTATTTT. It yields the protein CATSRTAGGGTDTQYF.

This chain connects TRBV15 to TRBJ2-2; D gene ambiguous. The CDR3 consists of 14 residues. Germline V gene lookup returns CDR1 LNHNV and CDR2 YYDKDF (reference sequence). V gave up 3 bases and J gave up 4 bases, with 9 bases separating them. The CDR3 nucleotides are TGTGCCACCAGCAGGGGCCTCAGCACCGGGGAGCTGTTTTTT. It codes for CATSRGLSTGELFF.

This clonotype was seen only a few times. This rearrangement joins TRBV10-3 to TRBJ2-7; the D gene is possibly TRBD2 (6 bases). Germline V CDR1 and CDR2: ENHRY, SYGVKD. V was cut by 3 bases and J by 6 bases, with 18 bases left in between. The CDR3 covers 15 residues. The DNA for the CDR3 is TGTGCCATCAGTGAACCGGGACTCCCGAAAAGCGAGCAGTACTTC. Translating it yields CAISEPGLPKSEQYF.

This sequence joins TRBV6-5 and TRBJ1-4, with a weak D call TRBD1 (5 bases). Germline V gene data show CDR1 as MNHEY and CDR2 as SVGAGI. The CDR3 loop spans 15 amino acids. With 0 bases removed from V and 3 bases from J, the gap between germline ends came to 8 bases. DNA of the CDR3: TGTGCCAGCAGTTACTCGGGGGGTTCTAATGAAAAACTGTTTTTT. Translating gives CASSYSGGSNEKLFF.

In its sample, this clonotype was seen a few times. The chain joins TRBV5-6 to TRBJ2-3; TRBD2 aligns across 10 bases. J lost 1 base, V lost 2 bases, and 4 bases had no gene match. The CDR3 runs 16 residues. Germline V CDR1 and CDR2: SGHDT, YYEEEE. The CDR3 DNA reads TGTGCCAGCAGCTTATGGGGACTAGCGCGCACAGATACGCAGTATTTT. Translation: CASSLWGLARTDTQYF.